A single sample gave rise to the 7 T cell receptor beta chains below, sequenced in a study of cytomegalovirus exposure and HLA in healthy donors. The PCR contained 60 Vbeta and 13 Jbeta primers. Here immunoSEQ multiplex PCR was the method, and the copy in TCRdb shows in-frame clones only, minus some. The sample carries under 200,000 clones, about 79% recorded once. Sequencing was performed on PBMCs. The receptor set was obtained from a female donor in good health and CMV-seronegative.

V and J are TRBV7-2 and TRBJ2-7; the D gene is possibly TRBD1 (6 bases). Germline V gene data show CDR1 as SGHTA and CDR2 as FQGNSA. Trimming pared 5 bases from V and 3 bases from J, leaving 11 bases between. The CDR3 runs 13 residues. CDR3 sequence (DNA): TGTGCCAGCAGCGCACAGGGAAACTACGAGCAGTACTTC. Protein: CASSAQGNYEQYF.

This clone showed up just a few times. Written as DNA, the CDR3 is TGTGCCAGCAGTGAAAAAGGGGCTGGGGCCAACGTCCTGACTTTC. Translated: CASSEKGAGANVLTF. The rearrangement uses TRBV6-1 and TRBJ2-6, with D perhaps matching TRBD1 (5 bases). CDR1 and CDR2 from the germline V gene are MNHNS and SASEGT. The length of the CDR3 is 15 residues. V was pared by 2 bases and J by 2 bases, with 7 bases between.

V is TRBV7-2 and J is TRBJ2-7, with 13 bases identical to TRBD2. This CDR3 has 19 amino acids. CDR1 and CDR2 from the germline V gene are SGHTA and FQGNSA. V dropped 4 bases and J dropped 0; count of bases not matched to a gene: 12. CDR3 bases: TGTGCCAGCAGCTCCCGCGCCGGGACTAGCGGGGTAAGCTCCTACGAGCAGTACTTC. As protein: CASSSRAGTSGVSSYEQYF.

The sample holds a few counts of this clone. The chain couples TRBV21-1 to TRBJ2-7; the table assigns TRBD2, which was not confirmed against the DNA. TRBV21-1 is given as a pseudogene. The CDR3 extends over 11 amino acids. DNA of the CDR3: TGTGCCAGCAGCAAGCGGGGGGCTAAGTACTTC. This translates into CASSKRGAKYF.

The rearrangement uses TRBV15 and TRBJ2-3; D is unresolved. Germline lookup yields CDR1 LNHNV and CDR2 YYDKDF (reference sequence). The CDR3 spans 17 residues. V was cut by 4 bases and J by 3 bases, with 20 bases left in between. CDR3 in DNA: TGTGCCACCAGCACTGCTGAGAAGCGCCGCACGACAGATACGCAGTATTTT. As protein: CATSTAEKRRTTDTQYF.

This clone was observed a few times. The genes are TRBV19 and TRBJ2-3; a weak D match, TRBD2 (6 bases). Germline CDR1 and CDR2: LNHDA and SQIVND (reference sequence). Trimming shortened V by 6 bases and J by 2 bases, and 12 bases separated the two germline ends. The CDR3 has 14 amino acids. CDR3 DNA: TGTGCCAGTAGGTCGGCGGGATTCACAGATACGCAGTATTTT. Its translation is CASRSAGFTDTQYF.

V and J are TRBV7-3 and TRBJ2-1, with D perhaps TRBD2 (5 bases). The length of the CDR3 is 16 residues. Trimming took off 1 base at V and 0 bases at J, with 10 bases between the two ends. Germline assignment: CDR1 SGHTA and CDR2 FQGTGA. The DNA of the CDR3 is TGTGCCAGCAGCTTAAACAGCGGTGGCTCCTACAATGAGCAGTTCTTC. As protein: CASSLNSGGSYNEQFF.